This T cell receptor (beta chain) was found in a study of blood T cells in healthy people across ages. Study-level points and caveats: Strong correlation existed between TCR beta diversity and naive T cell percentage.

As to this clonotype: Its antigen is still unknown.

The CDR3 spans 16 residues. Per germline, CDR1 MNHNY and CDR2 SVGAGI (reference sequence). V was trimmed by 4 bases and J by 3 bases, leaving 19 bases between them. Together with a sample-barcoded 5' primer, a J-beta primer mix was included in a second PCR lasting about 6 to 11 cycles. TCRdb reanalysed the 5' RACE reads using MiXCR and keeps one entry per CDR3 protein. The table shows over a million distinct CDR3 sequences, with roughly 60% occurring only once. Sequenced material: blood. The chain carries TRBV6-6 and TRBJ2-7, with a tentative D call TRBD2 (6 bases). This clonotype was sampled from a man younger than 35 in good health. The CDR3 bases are TGTGCCAGCAGTTCCTTAGCCCCTAGCGTCTACTACGAGCAGTACTTC. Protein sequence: CASSSLAPSVYYEQYF.